This T cell receptor (beta chain) comes out of a study of regulatory T cells in long-lasting Graves disease. A remark on this clonotype: Its antigen is undetermined.

According to the study, TCR beta libraries were built with iRepertoire HTBI primers and CDR3-region Arm-PCR. TCRdb redid the calling of the multiplex PCR reads with MiXCR, one entry per CDR3 protein. The sample includes 400,000 to 500,000 distinct CDR3 sequences, roughly a fifth seen only once; the top ten take approximately 14%. Time point meaning: persistent/refractory GD, antithyroid drugs over 5 years with positive TRAb. There was RNA extracted from PBMCs, and the TCR library was made from it. The patient group derived from an endocrinology department in Xi'an, China. Looked up from germline, CDR1 is LNHNV and CDR2 is YYDKDF (reference sequence). Trimming pared 0 bases from V and 3 bases from J, leaving 6 bases between. The CDR3 is made up of 14 amino acids. Study-wide findings and caveats: Persistent disease preferred TRBV28, TRBJ1-2 and TRBJ2-5.

The source was peripheral blood mononuclear cells (PBMCs), collected when the disease was refractory, from a patient treated with antithyroid drugs. This receptor was identified in a female donor with Graves disease. J is TRBJ1-3 and V is TRBV15; D is unclear. The CDR3 loop reads CATSREVVGNTIYF. In nucleotides, the CDR3 is TGTGCCACCAGCAGAGAAGTTGTTGGAAACACCATATATTTT. Combining the CDR3 with reference TRBV15 and TRBJ1-3 gives the whole variable domain DAMVIQNPRYQVTQFGKPVTLSCSQTLNHNVMYWYQQKSSQAPKLLFHYYDKDFNNEADTPDNFQSRRPNTSFCFLDIRSPGLGDTAMYLCATSREVVGNTIYFGEGSWLTVV.